The T cell receptor beta chain under discussion was sequenced for a study of OX40 agonist ivuxolimab in advanced cancers. General observations from the study: CD8+ T cells were the subset that, on average, had more expanded clones than CD4+.

The CDR3 sequence is 17 residues long. Germline CDR1 is LNHDA and CDR2 is SQIVND (reference sequence). The V and J ends lost 2 bases and 5 bases, in that order; junction bases with no gene match: 10. TCRdb keeps only in-frame clones here, not all; method: immunoSEQ multiplex PCR. In the table there are about 24,000 clones, roughly 85% of which are singletons. Concerning this clone itself: Its specificity is not known.

The sequence was obtained from an adult with an advanced solid tumor such as melanoma, head and neck, liver or kidney cancer. The material was CD4+ or CD8+ T cells sorted from blood, obtained in a trial of the OX40 agonist ivuxolimab. This rearrangement joins TRBV19 to TRBJ2-2, with 8 bases fitting TRBD2. The DNA of the CDR3 is TGTGCCAGTAGTATAAAGGTGGGGACTAGTGCAACCGGGGAGCTGTTTTTT. It yields the protein CASSIKVGTSATGELFF.